A selection of T cell receptor beta chains follows, all from one sample in a study of blood T cell repertoires in COVID-19. Sequenced by immunoSEQ multiplex PCR; TCRdb stores in-frame clones only, minus some. The repertoire has about 60,000 clones, approximately 80% of them found once; the top ten carry less than 4.5%. Material for sequencing was PBMCs or T cells enriched from blood (not recorded which). These receptor sequences come from a woman in her 40s with acute COVID-19. The CDR3 runs from the conserved cysteine through the conserved F or W.

J: TRBJ2-7
V: TRBV28
length: 19
CDR3: CASSLGQGASLWDSYEQYF

J: TRBJ1-1
V: TRBV6-5
length: 13
CDR3: CASSGQLNTEAFF

J: TRBJ1-6
V: TRBV27
length: 15
CDR3: CASTAVAGDNSPLHF

J: TRBJ2-2
V: TRBV28
length: 17
CDR3: CASSSWSLAGGPGELFF

J: TRBJ1-5
V: TRBV3-1/TRBV3-2
length: 15
CDR3: CASSPTTGGGQPQHF

J: TRBJ2-7
V: TRBV3-1/TRBV3-2
length: 15
CDR3: CASSQALPGSYEQYF

J: TRBJ2-1
V: TRBV5-1
length: 15
CDR3: CASTWSSGSRNEQFF

J: TRBJ1-3
V: TRBV9
length: 15
CDR3: CASSPTGRYGNTIYF

J: TRBJ1-1
V: TRBV12-3/TRBV12-4
length: 12
CDR3: CAVLGQNTEAFF

J: TRBJ1-4
V: TRBV10-3
length: 13
CDR3: CATTGQPNEKLFF

J: TRBJ2-5
V: TRBV15
length: 14
CDR3: CATSSPRGQETQYF

J: TRBJ1-4
V: TRBV19
length: 15
CDR3: CASRMDRATNEKLFF

J: TRBJ1-3
V: TRBV5-4
length: 17
CDR3: CASSSRDRGRAGNTIYF

J: TRBJ1-5
V: TRBV4-1
length: 18
CDR3: CASSQVDRGIWSNQPQHF

J: TRBJ2-2
V: TRBV6-5
length: 15
CDR3: CASSYSRANTGELFF

J: TRBJ2-2
V: TRBV5-1
length: 14
CDR3: CASSPLAYTGELFF

J: TRBJ2-1
V: TRBV27
length: 13
CDR3: CASSFSGVDEQFF

J: TRBJ2-7
V: TRBV2
length: 13
CDR3: CASSDSELEEQYF

J: TRBJ1-4
V: TRBV28
length: 15
CDR3: CASRRATATNEKLFF

J: TRBJ2-1
V: TRBV6-5
length: 14
CDR3: CASNPTGTYNEQFF

J: TRBJ2-6
V: TRBV19
length: 16
CDR3: CASSSTGTSGANVLTF

J: TRBJ2-3
V: TRBV15
length: 14
CDR3: CATSWRQGRDTQYF

J: TRBJ2-3
V: TRBV7-6
length: 14
CDR3: CASRRVGGTDTQYF

J: TRBJ2-7
V: TRBV9
length: 18
CDR3: CASSLGGSGSGGAYEQYF

J: TRBJ1-2
V: TRBV11-2
length: 13
CDR3: CASSLSRSYGYTF

J: TRBJ2-5
V: TRBV25-1
length: 13
CDR3: CASSESLRETQYF

J: TRBJ2-3
V: TRBV29-1
length: 14
CDR3: CSGAAERSTDTQYF

J: TRBJ1-2
V: TRBV18
length: 16
CDR3: CASSQRDSLSRYGYTF

J: TRBJ2-3
V: TRBV10-1
length: 16
CDR3: CATPSGARGDTDTQYF

J: TRBJ2-1
V: TRBV9
length: 15
CDR3: CASSVSGVGFNEQFF

J: TRBJ1-1
V: TRBV2
length: 14
CDR3: CASSDFDSNTEAFF

J: TRBJ2-5
V: TRBV9
length: 13
CDR3: CASSVGPRETQYF

J: TRBJ1-1
V: TRBV6-1
length: 15
CDR3: CASSESTLRNTEAFF

J: TRBJ1-2
V: TRBV19
length: 13
CDR3: CASKPRAWNGYTF

J: TRBJ2-2
V: TRBV5-1
length: 15
CDR3: CASSPTGAGTGELFF

J: TRBJ1-1
V: TRBV19
length: 13
CDR3: CASSGHLNTEAFF

J: TRBJ1-1
V: TRBV28
length: 16
CDR3: CASSPRGAPPNTEAFF

J: TRBJ1-1
V: TRBV25-1
length: 18
CDR3: CASSRREDRGFENTEAFF

J: TRBJ1-1
V: TRBV12-3/TRBV12-4
length: 13
CDR3: CASSFNRGTEAFF

J: TRBJ2-3
V: TRBV27
length: 16
CDR3: CASNRARDSPGGTQYF

J: TRBJ2-2
V: TRBV4-1
length: 17
CDR3: CASSQSLAGGPTGELFF

J: TRBJ2-2
V: TRBV6-1
length: 14
CDR3: CASSEVQGTGELFF

J: TRBJ1-1
V: TRBV7-8
length: 14
CDR3: CASSSLGGGTEAFF

J: TRBJ1-2
V: TRBV2
length: 14
CDR3: CASSARTGGYGYTF

J: TRBJ1-6
V: TRBV19
length: 14
CDR3: CASSPGAQNSPLHF

J: TRBJ2-1
V: TRBV11-2
length: 16
CDR3: CASSLLWQGQYNEQFF

J: TRBJ2-7
V: TRBV28
length: 13
CDR3: CATLGGISYEQYF

J: TRBJ1-2
V: TRBV12-3/TRBV12-4
length: 13
CDR3: CASRPPRVRGYTF

J: TRBJ2-5
V: TRBV9
length: 19
CDR3: CASSVEWGVGGGDGETQYF

J: TRBJ1-2
V: TRBV10-2
length: 12
CDR3: CASSSGQGGYTF

J: TRBJ2-3
V: TRBV4-2
length: 16
CDR3: CASSQKLGGSADTQYF

J: TRBJ2-1
V: TRBV11-2
length: 15
CDR3: CASSFTSGGYNEQFF

J: TRBJ2-3
V: TRBV13
length: 16
CDR3: CASSQRELAGTDTQYF

J: TRBJ2-4
V: TRBV11-1
length: 15
CDR3: CASSLARGSKNIQYF

J: TRBJ1-2
V: TRBV19
length: 14
CDR3: CASSIQVSNYGYTF

J: TRBJ2-2
V: TRBV2
length: 15
CDR3: CASSLAGGPSGELFF